Below, one TCR beta chain is given with its context. This specimen belongs to a study of cytomegalovirus exposure and HLA in healthy donors. Study-level background: Membership in the Caucasian-associated ancestry cluster was found for around 81% of about 430 genotyped donors.

PCR used 60 Vbeta primers and 13 Jbeta primers. Assay: immunoSEQ multiplex PCR; the TCRdb copy retains only in-frame clones and omits some. This sample has 140,000 to 150,000 clones, with just under 85% found just once. Germline trimming cut 5 bases from V and 3 bases from J; bases unmatched to any gene: 3. The CDR3 totals 13 residues. Germline assignment: CDR1 SGHTA and CDR2 FQGTGA. The TCR sequence derives from a woman in her sixties in good health and CMV-seropositive. The source material was PBMCs. The chain employs TRBV7-3 and TRBJ2-5; 7 nucleotides line up with TRBD2. Here the CDR3 reads CASSPAGEETQYF. The DNA for the CDR3 is TGTGCCAGCAGCCCGGCGGGAGAAGAGACCCAGTACTTC.